This T cell receptor (beta chain) stems from a study of cytomegalovirus exposure and HLA in healthy donors. Findings and caveats of the study: Rare TCR sequences dominated, though some public TCRs recurred in many donors. Listed as cytomegalovirus-associated were 150 to 200 TCR beta chains.

With regard to this clone: Antigen unknown.

Profiled with immunoSEQ multiplex PCR; TCRdb holds only in-frame clones, not every one. The sample yields about 220,000 clones, around nine tenths seen once. Germline trimming cut 11 bases from V and 6 bases from J; bases unmatched to any gene: 10. Germline lookup yields CDR1 ENHRY and CDR2 SYGVKD. The CDR3 extends over 13 amino acids. The sequenced material came from PBMCs. V usage is TRBV10-3 and J usage is TRBJ2-5; 9 bases align to TRBD1. The sequence derives from a woman aged 18-29 years in good health and CMV-seronegative. CDR3 coding DNA: TGTGCCGTCGCCGGGACAGGGAATAAGACCCAGTACTTC. Translating gives CAVAGTGNKTQYF.